A single sample is the source of the 25 T cell receptor beta chains below, sequenced in a study of blood T cells in healthy people across ages. Primers used in a second PCR of about 6 to 12 cycles were a sample-barcoded 5' primer and a J-beta primer mix. TCRdb re-derived calls from the 5' RACE reads in MiXCR, one entry per CDR3 protein. The sample has roughly 680,000 distinct CDR3 sequences; about half are singletons. The specimen was blood. The receptors originated from a woman aged 60 to 75 in good health.

V and J are TRBV4-3 and TRBJ2-1; D is possibly TRBD1 or TRBD2 (5 bases each). The V gene's germline CDR1 is LGHNA and CDR2 YSLEER. This CDR3 has 16 residues. With 1 base removed from V and 0 bases from J, the gap between germline ends came to 10 bases. CDR3 sequence reads: CASSQGRGGSYNEQFF. DNA of the CDR3: TGCGCCAGCAGCCAAGGCCGGGGCGGCTCCTACAATGAGCAGTTCTTC.

The chain recombines TRBV6-5 with TRBJ1-2; 11 bases are a match to TRBD1. The germline V gene has CDR1 MNHEY and CDR2 SVGAGI. The trim removed 4 bases at V and 4 bases at J, leaving 5 bases unmatched. CDR3 length: 15 residues. The CDR3 spells CASSSDRGRIYGYTF. The CDR3, as DNA: TGTGCCAGCAGTTCGGACAGGGGGCGAATCTATGGCTACACCTTC.

This clonotype has only a few counts. The chain uses TRBV4-3 and TRBJ1-1; D gene uncertain. The germline CDR1 and CDR2 sequences are LGHNA and YSLEER. The CDR3 totals 13 residues. Trimming shortened V by 1 base and J by 4 bases, and 7 bases separated the two germline ends. In nucleotides, the CDR3 is TGCGCCAGCAGCCAAGGGGCGCTCACTGAAGCTTTCTTT. Translating gives CASSQGALTEAFF.

This clonotype was counted only a few times. The chain joins TRBV7-8 to TRBJ1-1; 7 positions match TRBD1. This CDR3 spans 15 amino acids. J gave up 4 bases and V 0 bases, and 5 bases lay outside the gene matches. Looked up from germline, CDR1 is SGHVS and CDR2 is FQNEAQ. The CDR3 here is CASSLAGGAGTEAFF. DNA for the CDR3: TGTGCCAGCAGCTTAGCAGGGGGCGCGGGCACTGAAGCTTTCTTT.

This chain connects TRBV19 to TRBJ2-3; 10 positions agree with TRBD2. J gave up 2 bases and V 5 bases, and 7 bases lay outside the gene matches. The CDR3 length is 16 residues. Germline values: CDR1 LNHDA, CDR2 SQIVND (reference sequence). The CDR3 is CASSFRTSGLTDTQYF. The CDR3 nucleotides are TGTGCCAGTAGTTTTCGGACTAGCGGTCTCACAGATACGCAGTATTTT.

The V call is TRBV4-3, the J call TRBJ2-3; tentative D call: TRBD1 (5 bases). This CDR3 contains 15 residues. Deletions cut 0 bases from V and 4 bases from J, with 11 bases between. Germline CDR1 reads LGHNA; CDR2 reads YSLEER. The CDR3 loop reads CASSQDSLGADTQYF. DNA for the CDR3: TGCGCCAGCAGCCAAGATTCTTTAGGGGCAGATACGCAGTATTTT.

A single count supports this clonotype. One junction end disagrees with the germline gene, perhaps due to a read error. The chain couples TRBV28 to TRBJ2-7, with D perhaps TRBD2 (6 bases). Germline V gives CDR1 MDHEN, CDR2 SYDVKM. This CDR3 comprises 16 residues. As DNA, the CDR3 is TGTGCCAGCAGTCCTGGCGGGGCCCTCAGCTCCTACGGGCAGTACTTC. Its translation is CASSPGGALSSYGQYF.

V usage is TRBV30 and J usage is TRBJ1-6; no clear D. The ends were cut back, 2 bases at V and 9 bases at J, with 11 bases in the middle. The CDR3 has 13 residues. Germline V gene sequence: CDR1 GTSNPN, CDR2 SVGIG (reference sequence). For the CDR3, the DNA is TGTGCCTGGAGTCGCGACATGTCTTCACCCCTCCACTTT. Residues: CAWSRDMSSPLHF.

The chain links TRBV3-1 to TRBJ2-3; 10 nucleotides agree with TRBD2. Germline V CDR1 and CDR2: LGHDT, YNNKEL (reference sequence). V lost 0 bases, J lost 7 bases, and 7 bases stayed unmatched. This CDR3 contains 16 residues. CDR3 amino acids: CASSQEAASGRNTQYF. In DNA, the CDR3 is TGTGCCAGCAGCCAAGAAGCGGCTAGCGGGAGAAATACGCAGTATTTT.

In its sample, this clonotype was seen a few times. This chain joins TRBV5-1 and TRBJ2-5; D is tentatively TRBD1 or TRBD2 (5 bases each). Germline V gene data show CDR1 as SGHRS and CDR2 as YFSETQ. This CDR3 contains 14 residues. The V end was cut by 4 bases, the J end by 2 bases, with 12 bases between. Here the CDR3 reads CASSRMGPQETQYF. The CDR3, as DNA: TGCGCCAGCAGCAGAATGGGACCACAAGAGACCCAGTACTTC.

The gene calls are TRBV7-9 and TRBJ2-7; D is unclear. CDR1 and CDR2 from the germline V gene are SEHNR and FQNEAQ (reference sequence). V shed 5 bases and J shed 3 bases, with 11 bases lying between them. This CDR3 has 13 amino acids. The CDR3 protein is CASSPMDVYEQYF. Written as DNA, the CDR3 is TGTGCCAGCAGCCCGATGGATGTCTACGAGCAGTACTTC. Full variable domain (missing parts from reference TRBV7-9 and TRBJ2-7): DTGVSQNPRHKITKRGQNVTFRCDPISEHNRLYWYRQTLGQGPEFLTYFQNEAQLEKSRLLSDRFSAERPKGSFSTLEIQRTEQGDSAMYLCASSPMDVYEQYFGPGTRLTVT.

The chain recombines TRBV11-2 with TRBJ2-1; 8 nucleotides line up with TRBD2. Matching the DNA end better, TRBJ2-7 makes the J call doubtful. Germline V gives CDR1 SGHAT, CDR2 FQNNGV. CDR3 length equals 14 residues. Here the CDR3 DNA reads TGTGCCAGCAGCCCCGGACTAGCCATGGATGAGCAGTACTTC. It translates to CASSPGLAMDEQYF.

The table lists this clonotype with a few counts. V usage is TRBV28 and J usage is TRBJ2-1; TRBD2 matches 10 bases. CDR3 length: 16 amino acids. Germline V gene data show CDR1 as MDHEN and CDR2 as SYDVKM. The trim removed 11 bases at V and 8 bases at J, leaving 18 bases unmatched. CDR3 region: CACYSGGTNSLDEQFF. DNA of the CDR3: TGTGCCTGCTATAGCGGGGGGACTAATTCATTGGATGAGCAGTTCTTC.

CDR3 in DNA: TGCGCCAGCAGCTTGGGGGATAGCGGCCATTACAATGAGCAGTACTTC. As protein: CASSLGDSGHYNEQYF. The chain couples TRBV5-1 to TRBJ2-7; D is perhaps TRBD2 (6 bases). There are 16 residues in the CDR3. Trimming shortened V by 0 bases and J by 7 bases, and 20 bases separated the two germline ends. Looked up from germline, CDR1 is SGHRS and CDR2 is YFSETQ.

This chain connects TRBV25-1 to TRBJ1-1, with 9 nucleotides matching TRBD1. The CDR3 extends over 16 amino acids. The V gene's germline CDR1 is MGHDK and CDR2 SYGVNS. J lost 4 bases, V lost 6 bases, and 12 bases had no gene match. The CDR3 here is CASSRRDRARITEAFF. DNA for the CDR3: TGTGCCAGCAGCCGAAGGGACAGGGCGCGGATCACTGAAGCTTTCTTT.

This clonotype appeared a few times. The J gene is TRBJ2-3, the V gene TRBV7-2; 8 bases agree with TRBD2. Germline loops: CDR1 SGHTA, CDR2 FQGNSA. This CDR3 has 17 residues. V gave up 5 bases and J gave up 4 bases; unmatched junction bases: 14. This CDR3 reads CASSIRSGRAVADTQYF. In nucleotides, the CDR3 is TGTGCCAGCAGCATCCGGAGCGGGAGAGCTGTGGCAGATACGCAGTATTTT.

V is TRBV3-1 and J is TRBJ2-1; D is uncertain. Trimming stripped 2 bases from V and 5 bases from J, with 13 bases between. This CDR3 has 15 amino acids. The V gene's germline CDR1 is LGHDT and CDR2 YNNKEL (reference sequence). The CDR3: CASSQPPSENNEQFF. The CDR3 nucleotides read TGTGCCAGCAGCCAACCCCCGAGCGAGAACAATGAGCAGTTCTTC.

V and J are TRBV7-2 and TRBJ2-3; D may be TRBD1 (5 bases). The V end was cut by 8 bases, the J end by 3 bases, with 12 bases between. In germline, CDR1 is SGHTA, CDR2 FQGNSA. CDR3 length: 13 amino acids. Here the CDR3 DNA reads TGTGCCAGCGCCCCCGCAGGGACAGATACGCAGTATTTT. It codes for CASAPAGTDTQYF.

J is TRBJ2-3 and V is TRBV7-2; D not certain. This CDR3 has 14 amino acids. Per the germline V gene, CDR1 is SGHTA and CDR2 is FQGNSA. The V end lost 2 bases, the J end lost 1 base, and 7 bases lay between the germline ends. CDR3 residues: CASSLNPRTDTQYF. Here the CDR3 DNA reads TGTGCCAGCAGCTTAAATCCCCGCACAGATACGCAGTATTTT.

This clonotype was counted only a few times. Relative to the germline gene, one junction end is altered; a read error may explain this. This chain joins TRBV28 and TRBJ1-2, with D tentatively TRBD1 (5 bases). The CDR3 totals 14 residues. Germline CDR1 and CDR2: MDHEN and SYDVKM. CDR3: CASSSTGTAYRYTF. The CDR3 DNA reads TGTGCCAGCAGTTCTACCGGGACGGCCTATCGCTACACCTTC.

This clonotype was found a few times. The V and J genes are TRBV20-1 and TRBJ1-1, with D possibly TRBD1 on 5 matching bases. Trimming left V 0 bases short and J 0 bases short, with 11 bases between. This CDR3 spans 15 amino acids. CDR1 is DFQATT, CDR2 SNEGSKA, per germline (reference sequence). The CDR3 reads CSAREWGGVNTEAFF. CDR3 coding DNA: TGCAGTGCTAGAGAGTGGGGAGGGGTGAACACTGAAGCTTTCTTT.

The chain joins TRBV2 to TRBJ2-5; 12 positions match TRBD1. The V and J ends lost 7 bases and 5 bases, in that order; junction bases with no gene match: 5. The V gene's germline CDR1 is SNHLY and CDR2 FYNNEI. CDR3 length equals 14 residues. The CDR3 here is CASTRGQGAETQYF. CDR3 bases: TGTGCCAGCACGAGGGGACAGGGGGCTGAGACCCAGTACTTC.

The chain couples TRBV20-1 to TRBJ2-3, with TRBD2 identical over 7 bases. The CDR3 has 16 residues. The germline V gene has CDR1 DFQATT and CDR2 SNEGSKA (reference sequence). The V and J ends lost 6 bases and 2 bases, in that order; junction bases with no gene match: 14. CDR3 residues: CSAVRDYTTTTDTQYF. The CDR3 bases are TGCAGTGCGGTCCGGGACTACACGACCACCACAGATACGCAGTATTTT.

This clonotype was seen a handful of times. The genes are TRBV3-1 and TRBJ2-5; either TRBD1 or TRBD2 may supply D (5 bases each). The CDR3 runs 17 residues. V was clipped by 2 bases and J by 0 bases, with 16 bases between them. The germline V gene encodes CDR1 LGHDT and CDR2 YNNKEL (reference sequence). Written as DNA, the CDR3 is TGTGCCAGCAGCCAAACCAAGCCGGGACGGGACCAAGAGACCCAGTACTTC. Translation gives CASSQTKPGRDQETQYF.

Here the CDR3 DNA reads TGTGCCAGCAGCTTAGAGGGGGCTTATAGCAATCAGCCCCAGCATTTT. Its translation is CASSLEGAYSNQPQHF. The V and J genes are TRBV7-2 and TRBJ1-5; 7 bases are a match to TRBD1. CDR1 is SGHTA, CDR2 FQGNSA, per germline. The CDR3 is made up of 16 amino acids. Losses at the gene ends were 1 base for V and 0 bases for J; bases not matched to a gene: 3.